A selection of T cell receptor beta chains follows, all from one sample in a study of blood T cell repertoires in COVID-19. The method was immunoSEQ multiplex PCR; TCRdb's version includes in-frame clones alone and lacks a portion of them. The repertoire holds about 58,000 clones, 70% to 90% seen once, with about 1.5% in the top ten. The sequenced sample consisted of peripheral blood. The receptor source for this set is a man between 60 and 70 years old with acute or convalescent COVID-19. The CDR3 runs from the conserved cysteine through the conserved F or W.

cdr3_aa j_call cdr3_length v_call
CASSRGQGRSSYGYTF TRBJ1-2 16 TRBV7-6
CASSPGRGFETQYF TRBJ2-5 14 TRBV19
CASSQEARTSGVNEQFF TRBJ2-1 17 TRBV14
CASIRDTPRTEAFF TRBJ1-1 14 TRBV19
CASRAWASGNNEQFF TRBJ2-1 15 TRBV19
CASRELAGVRTGELFF TRBJ2-2 16 TRBV19
CASSLDRTALGYTF TRBJ1-2 14 TRBV7-8
CAGESRDREHRNEQFF TRBJ2-1 16 TRBV30
CASSPRDQGLSGANVLTF TRBJ2-6 18 TRBV18
CASTLTQGYTGELFF TRBJ2-2 15 TRBV11-2
CASSPEGQGASGYTF TRBJ1-2 15 TRBV5-1
CASSLKQGYIQYF TRBJ2-4 13 TRBV11-3
CASSFGTGGYEQYF TRBJ2-7 14 TRBV7-9
CSGRQGKGTDTQYF TRBJ2-3 14 TRBV29-1
CASSLVVVLERSEAFF TRBJ1-1 16 TRBV11-3
CASSVRTGGNGNTEAFF TRBJ1-1 17 TRBV19
CATKGAGYTGELFF TRBJ2-2 14 TRBV15
CASGVQGVSTQYF TRBJ2-5 13 TRBV5-1
CAISETAGGRPYGYTF TRBJ1-2 16 TRBV10-3
CASSAVGPTGELFF TRBJ2-2 14 TRBV9
CAVKDVRGNTIYF TRBJ1-3 13 TRBV5-4
CASSLLAGGPQGEQFF . 16 TRBV27
CASSVGGDRATDTQYF TRBJ2-3 16 TRBV9
CASSQEVTRNSGNTIYF TRBJ1-3 17 TRBV4-1
CASSDRPGNGGYTF TRBJ1-2 14 TRBV9
CASSIGGLGSTDTQYF TRBJ2-3 16 TRBV19
CASSWTGNQGEQYF TRBJ2-7 14 TRBV27
CASSPGGQGISYEQYF TRBJ2-7 16 TRBV4-2
CASSDRGLSTDTQYF TRBJ2-3 15 TRBV25-1
CASSLTGGSGYEQYF TRBJ2-7 15 TRBV7-3
CASSPRLASGNTIYF TRBJ1-3 15 TRBV4-3
CASSQPLLGQHTEAFF TRBJ1-1 16 TRBV14
CASSLGTSSGYGYTF TRBJ1-2 15 TRBV7-2
CASSLDGTNEKLFF TRBJ1-4 14 TRBV5-8
CAITKAGGDNEQFF TRBJ2-1 14 TRBV10-3
CASTEGANTGELFF TRBJ2-2 14 TRBV19
CASSIQGARTEAFF TRBJ1-1 14 TRBV19
CASSLSTSGSLNNEQFF TRBJ2-1 17 TRBV5-1
CASAGTSAWGGGYTF TRBJ1-2 15 TRBV7-8
CASSQRVSVGRADTGELFF TRBJ2-2 19 TRBV14
CSVRLTGLITEAFF TRBJ1-1 14 TRBV29-1
CASSWGQGNGNTIYF TRBJ1-3 15 TRBV7-2
CAISPDQETQYF TRBJ2-5 12 TRBV10-3
CASSSPPFAGEGEETQYF TRBJ2-5 18 TRBV7-9
CASSLGQRGDEQYF TRBJ2-7 14 TRBV5-1
CESRGNTGELFF TRBJ2-2 12 TRBV18
CASSKNWDRNSPLHF TRBJ1-6 15 TRBV5-1
CASTLGLERTDTQYF TRBJ2-3 15 TRBV5-4
CASSLALQGSGGELFF TRBJ2-2 16 TRBV7-9
CASSQGATGTGEETQYF TRBJ2-5 17 TRBV4-2
CASSLAASGANVLTF TRBJ2-6 15 TRBV5-4
CAWSVGGTANSPLHF TRBJ1-6 15 TRBV30
CARNSPGGHNTGELFF TRBJ2-2 16 TRBV19
CASGTGGYSPYNEQFF TRBJ2-1 16 TRBV25-1
CASSDLRASRGTDF TRBJ1-2 14 TRBV2
CASSIDRYPSVEQFF TRBJ2-1 15 TRBV4-3
CASSSSRGGNTIYF TRBJ1-3 14 TRBV28